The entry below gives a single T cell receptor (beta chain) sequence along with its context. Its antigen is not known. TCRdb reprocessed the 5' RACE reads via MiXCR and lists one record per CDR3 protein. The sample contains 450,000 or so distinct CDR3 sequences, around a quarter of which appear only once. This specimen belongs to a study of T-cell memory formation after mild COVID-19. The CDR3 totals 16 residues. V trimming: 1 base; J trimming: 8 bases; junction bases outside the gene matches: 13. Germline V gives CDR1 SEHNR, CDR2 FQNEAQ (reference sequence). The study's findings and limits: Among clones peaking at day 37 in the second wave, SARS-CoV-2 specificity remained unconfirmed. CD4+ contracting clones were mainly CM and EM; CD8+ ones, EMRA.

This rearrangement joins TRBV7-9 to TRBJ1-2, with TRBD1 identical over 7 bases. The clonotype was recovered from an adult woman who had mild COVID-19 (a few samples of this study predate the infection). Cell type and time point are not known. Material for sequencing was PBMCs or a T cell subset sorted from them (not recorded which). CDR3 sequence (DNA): TGTGCCAGCAGCTTAGAAGGGAGGCGACAGGGTAGCGGCTACACCTTC. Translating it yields CASSLEGRRQGSGYTF.